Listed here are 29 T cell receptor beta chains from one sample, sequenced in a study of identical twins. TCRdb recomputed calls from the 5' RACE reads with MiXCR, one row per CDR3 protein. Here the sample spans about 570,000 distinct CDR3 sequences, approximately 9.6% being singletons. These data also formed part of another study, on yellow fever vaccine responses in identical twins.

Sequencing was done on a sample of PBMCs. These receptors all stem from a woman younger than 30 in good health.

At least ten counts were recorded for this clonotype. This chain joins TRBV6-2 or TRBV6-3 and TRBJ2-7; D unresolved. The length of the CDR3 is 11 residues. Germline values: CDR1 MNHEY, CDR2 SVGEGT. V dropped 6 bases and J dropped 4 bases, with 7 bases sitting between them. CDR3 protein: CASRTRYEQYF. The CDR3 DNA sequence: TGTGCCAGCAGAACCCGGTACGAGCAGTACTTC.

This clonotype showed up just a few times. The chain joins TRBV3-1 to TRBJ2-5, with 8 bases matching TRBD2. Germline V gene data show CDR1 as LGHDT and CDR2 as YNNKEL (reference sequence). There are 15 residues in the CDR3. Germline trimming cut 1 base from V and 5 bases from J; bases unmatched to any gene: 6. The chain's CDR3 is CASSQGVSGEETQYF. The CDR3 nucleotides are TGTGCCAGCAGCCAAGGAGTTAGCGGGGAGGAGACCCAGTACTTC.

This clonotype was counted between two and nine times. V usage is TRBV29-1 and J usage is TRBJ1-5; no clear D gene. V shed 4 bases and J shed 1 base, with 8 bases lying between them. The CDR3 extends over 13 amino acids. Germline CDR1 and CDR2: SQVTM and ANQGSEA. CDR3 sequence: CSVAVESNQPQHF. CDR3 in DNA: TGCAGCGTTGCCGTTGAGAGCAATCAGCCCCAGCATTTT.

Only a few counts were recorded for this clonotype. CDR3: CASGDESRSTDTQYF. CDR3 nucleotides: TGTGCCAGCGGGGACGAGAGCCGAAGCACAGATACGCAGTATTTT. This chain joins TRBV2 and TRBJ2-3, with D tentatively TRBD1 or TRBD2 (5 bases each). This CDR3 has 15 amino acids. From germline, CDR1 is SNHLY and CDR2 FYNNEI. V lost 8 bases and J lost 0, with 15 bases in between.

This chain's CDR3 is CASRANPNTEAFF. CDR3 nucleotide sequence: TGTGCCAGCAGAGCGAACCCAAACACTGAAGCTTTCTTT. The J gene is TRBJ1-1, the V gene TRBV6-1, with D uncertain. Germline-derived CDR1 and CDR2 are MNHNS and SASEGT. The CDR3 consists of 13 residues. V was cut by 6 bases and J by 2 bases, with 10 bases left in between.

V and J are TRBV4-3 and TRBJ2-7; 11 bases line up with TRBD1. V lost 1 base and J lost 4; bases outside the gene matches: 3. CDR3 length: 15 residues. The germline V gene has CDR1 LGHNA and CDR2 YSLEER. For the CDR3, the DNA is TGCGCCAGCAGCCAAGGGACAGGGGGCATGTACGAGCAGTACTTC. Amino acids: CASSQGTGGMYEQYF.

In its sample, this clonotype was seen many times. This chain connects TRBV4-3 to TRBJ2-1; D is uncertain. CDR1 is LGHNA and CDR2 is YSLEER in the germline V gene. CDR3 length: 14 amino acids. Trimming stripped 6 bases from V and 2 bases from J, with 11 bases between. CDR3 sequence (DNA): TGCGCCAGCAGTTCGCTAGGGACCTACAATGAGCAGTTCTTC. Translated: CASSSLGTYNEQFF.

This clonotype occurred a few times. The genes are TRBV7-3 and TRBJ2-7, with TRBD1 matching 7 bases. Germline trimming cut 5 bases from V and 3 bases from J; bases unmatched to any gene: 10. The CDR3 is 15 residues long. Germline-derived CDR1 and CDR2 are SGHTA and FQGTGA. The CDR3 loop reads CASSIGAGGYYEQYF. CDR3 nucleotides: TGTGCCAGCAGCATCGGGGCAGGGGGTTACTACGAGCAGTACTTC.

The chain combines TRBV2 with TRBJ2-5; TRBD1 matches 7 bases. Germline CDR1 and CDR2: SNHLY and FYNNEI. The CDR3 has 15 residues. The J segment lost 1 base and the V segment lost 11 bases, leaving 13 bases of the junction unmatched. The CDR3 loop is CACEARDSIQETQYF. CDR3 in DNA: TGTGCCTGCGAGGCCCGGGACAGCATCCAAGAGACCCAGTACTTC.

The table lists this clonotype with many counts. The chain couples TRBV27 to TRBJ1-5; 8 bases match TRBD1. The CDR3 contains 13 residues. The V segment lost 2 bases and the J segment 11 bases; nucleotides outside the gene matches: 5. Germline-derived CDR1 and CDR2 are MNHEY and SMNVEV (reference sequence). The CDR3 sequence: CASSLVRDRTQHF. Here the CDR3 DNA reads TGTGCCAGCAGTTTAGTCAGGGACAGGACCCAGCATTTT.

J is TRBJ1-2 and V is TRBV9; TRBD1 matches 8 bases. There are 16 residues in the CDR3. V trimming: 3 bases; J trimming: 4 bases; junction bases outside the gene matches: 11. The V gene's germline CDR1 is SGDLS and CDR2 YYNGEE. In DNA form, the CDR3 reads TGTGCCAGCAGCGCCGTAGGGTCAGGGGGCGGCTATGGCTACACCTTC. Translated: CASSAVGSGGGYGYTF.

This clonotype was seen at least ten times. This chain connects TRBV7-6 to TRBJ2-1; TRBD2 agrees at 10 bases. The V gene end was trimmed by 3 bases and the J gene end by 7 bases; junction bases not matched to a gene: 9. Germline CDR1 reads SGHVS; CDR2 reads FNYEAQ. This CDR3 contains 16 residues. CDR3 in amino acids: CASSFLASGRHNEQFF. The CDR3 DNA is TGTGCCAGCAGCTTCCTGGCTAGCGGGAGACATAATGAGCAGTTCTTC.

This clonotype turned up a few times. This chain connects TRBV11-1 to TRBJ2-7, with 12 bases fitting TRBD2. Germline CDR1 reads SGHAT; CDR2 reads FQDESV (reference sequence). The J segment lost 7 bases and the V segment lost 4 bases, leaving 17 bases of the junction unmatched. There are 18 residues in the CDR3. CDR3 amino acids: CASSSFTSTSGGRREQYF. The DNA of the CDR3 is TGTGCCAGCAGCTCATTTACCTCGACTAGCGGGGGCAGGCGTGAGCAGTACTTC. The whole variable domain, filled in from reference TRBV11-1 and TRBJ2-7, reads EAEVAQSPRYKITEKSQAVAFWCDPISGHATLYWYRQILGQGPELLVQFQDESVVDDSQLPKDRFSAERLKGVDSTLKIQPAELGDSAMYLCASSSFTSTSGGRREQYFGPGTRLTVT.

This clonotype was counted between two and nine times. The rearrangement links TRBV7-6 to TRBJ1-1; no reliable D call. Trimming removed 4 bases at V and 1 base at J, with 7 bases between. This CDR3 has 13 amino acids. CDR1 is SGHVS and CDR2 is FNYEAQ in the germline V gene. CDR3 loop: CASSSDKNTEAFF. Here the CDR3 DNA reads TGTGCCAGCAGCTCCGACAAGAACACTGAAGCTTTCTTT. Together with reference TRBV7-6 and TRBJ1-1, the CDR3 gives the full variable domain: GAGVSQSPRYKVTKRGQDVALRCDPISGHVSLYWYRQALGQGPEFLTYFNYEAQQDKSGLPNDRFSAERPEGSISTLTIQRTEQRDSAMYRCASSSDKNTEAFFGQGTRLTVV.

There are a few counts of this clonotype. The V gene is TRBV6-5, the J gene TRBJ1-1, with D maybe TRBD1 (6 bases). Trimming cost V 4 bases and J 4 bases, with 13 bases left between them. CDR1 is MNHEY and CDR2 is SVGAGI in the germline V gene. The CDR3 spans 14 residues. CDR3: CASSFTGFGTEAFF. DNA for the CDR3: TGTGCCAGCAGTTTTACAGGGTTCGGCACTGAAGCTTTCTTT.

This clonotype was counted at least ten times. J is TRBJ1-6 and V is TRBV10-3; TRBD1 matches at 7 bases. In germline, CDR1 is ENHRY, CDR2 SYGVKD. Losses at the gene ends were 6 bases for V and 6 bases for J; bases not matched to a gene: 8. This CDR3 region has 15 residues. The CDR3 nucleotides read TGTGCCATCAGCGTACGGGACAGTCCTAATTCACCCCTCCACTTT. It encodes CAISVRDSPNSPLHF.

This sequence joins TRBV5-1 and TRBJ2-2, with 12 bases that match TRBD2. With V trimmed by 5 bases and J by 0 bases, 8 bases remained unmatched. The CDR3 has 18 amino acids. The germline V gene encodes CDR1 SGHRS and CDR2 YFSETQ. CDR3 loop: CASRRGLAGSPNTGELFF. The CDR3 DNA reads TGCGCCAGCAGGCGTGGACTAGCGGGAAGCCCGAACACCGGGGAGCTGTTTTTT.

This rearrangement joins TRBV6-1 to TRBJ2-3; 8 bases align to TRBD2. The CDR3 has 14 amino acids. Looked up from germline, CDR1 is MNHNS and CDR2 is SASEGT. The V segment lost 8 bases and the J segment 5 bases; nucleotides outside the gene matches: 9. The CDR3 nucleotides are TGTGCCAGCTGGAGAGCGGGAGTTGTAGATACGCAGTATTTT. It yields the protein CASWRAGVVDTQYF.

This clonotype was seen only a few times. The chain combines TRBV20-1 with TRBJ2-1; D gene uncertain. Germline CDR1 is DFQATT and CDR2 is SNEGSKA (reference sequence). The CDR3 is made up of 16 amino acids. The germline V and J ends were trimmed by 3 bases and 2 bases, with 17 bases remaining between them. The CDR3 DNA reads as TGCAGTGCTAGCTCCTTGGCACCTCATACCTACAATGAGCAGTTCTTC. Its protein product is CSASSLAPHTYNEQFF.

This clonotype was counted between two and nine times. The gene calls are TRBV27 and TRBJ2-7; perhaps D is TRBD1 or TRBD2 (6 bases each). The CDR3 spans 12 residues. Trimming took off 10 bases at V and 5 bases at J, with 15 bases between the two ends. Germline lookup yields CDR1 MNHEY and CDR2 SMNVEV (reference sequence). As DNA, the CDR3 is TGTGCCACCTCCGGGGGCGGGGACGAGCAGTACTTC. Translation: CATSGGGDEQYF.

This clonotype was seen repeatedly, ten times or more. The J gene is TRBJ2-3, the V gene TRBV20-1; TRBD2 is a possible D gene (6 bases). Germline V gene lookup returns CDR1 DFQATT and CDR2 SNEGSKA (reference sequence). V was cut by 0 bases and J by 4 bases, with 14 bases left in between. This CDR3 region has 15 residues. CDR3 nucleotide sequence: TGCAGTGCTAGAGATGCACGGGGGAGACCAGATACGCAGTATTTT. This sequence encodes CSARDARGRPDTQYF.

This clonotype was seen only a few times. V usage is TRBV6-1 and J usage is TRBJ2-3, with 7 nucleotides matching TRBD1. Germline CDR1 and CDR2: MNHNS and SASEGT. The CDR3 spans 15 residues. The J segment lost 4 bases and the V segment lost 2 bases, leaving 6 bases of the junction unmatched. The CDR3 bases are TGTGCCAGCAGTGAATCGACAGGGCGTGCAGATACGCAGTATTTT. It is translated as CASSESTGRADTQYF.

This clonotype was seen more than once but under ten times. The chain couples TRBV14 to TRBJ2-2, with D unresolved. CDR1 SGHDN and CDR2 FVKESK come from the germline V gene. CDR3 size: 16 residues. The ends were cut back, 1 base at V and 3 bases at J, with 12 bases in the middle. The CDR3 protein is CASSQVTAGYTGELFF. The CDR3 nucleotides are TGTGCCAGCAGCCAAGTAACAGCTGGGTACACCGGGGAGCTGTTTTTT.

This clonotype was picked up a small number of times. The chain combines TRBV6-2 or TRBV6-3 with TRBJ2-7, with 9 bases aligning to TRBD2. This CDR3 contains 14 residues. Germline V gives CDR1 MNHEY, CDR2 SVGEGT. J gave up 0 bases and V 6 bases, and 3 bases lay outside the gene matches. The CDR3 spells CASRVAGASYEQYF. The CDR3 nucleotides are TGTGCCAGCAGGGTAGCGGGGGCCTCCTACGAGCAGTACTTC.

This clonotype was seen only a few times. The CDR3 DNA follows: TGTGCCACCAGCCGGCAGAGAACAGATACGCAGTATTTT. Amino acids: CATSRQRTDTQYF. The chain links TRBV15 to TRBJ2-3; D is undetermined. The CDR3 is 13 amino acids. The ends were cut back, 5 bases at V and 3 bases at J, with 9 bases in the middle. Germline CDR1 is LNHNV and CDR2 is YYDKDF (reference sequence).

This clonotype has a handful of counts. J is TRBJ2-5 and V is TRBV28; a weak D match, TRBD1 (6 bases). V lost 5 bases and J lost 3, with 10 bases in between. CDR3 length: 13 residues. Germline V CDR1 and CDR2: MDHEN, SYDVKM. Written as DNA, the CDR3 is TGTGCCAGCAGTCACCCAGGGGAAGAGACCCAGTACTTC. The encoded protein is CASSHPGEETQYF.

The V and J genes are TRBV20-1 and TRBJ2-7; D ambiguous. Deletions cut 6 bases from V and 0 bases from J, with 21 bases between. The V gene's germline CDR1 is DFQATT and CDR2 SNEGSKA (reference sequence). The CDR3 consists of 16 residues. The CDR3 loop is CSANPGSGASSYEQYF. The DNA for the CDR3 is TGCAGTGCCAACCCTGGATCGGGTGCTAGCTCCTACGAGCAGTACTTC.

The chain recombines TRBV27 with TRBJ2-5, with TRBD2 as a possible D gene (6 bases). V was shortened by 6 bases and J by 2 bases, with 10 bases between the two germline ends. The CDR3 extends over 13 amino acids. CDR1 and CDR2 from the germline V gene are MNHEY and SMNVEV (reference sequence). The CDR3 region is CASSVRGQETQYF. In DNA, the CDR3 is TGTGCCAGCAGCGTCCGGGGGCAAGAGACCCAGTACTTC.

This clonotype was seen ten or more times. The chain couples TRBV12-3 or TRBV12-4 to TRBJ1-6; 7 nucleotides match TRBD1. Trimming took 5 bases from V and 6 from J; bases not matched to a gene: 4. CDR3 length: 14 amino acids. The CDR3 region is CASSEGQPNSPLHF. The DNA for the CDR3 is TGTGCCAGCAGTGAGGGACAGCCTAATTCACCCCTCCACTTT.